What follows are 15 T cell receptor beta chains derived from one specimen sequenced in a study of beta chain features in type 1 diabetes. The isolated RNA, all of it, was reverse transcribed, so expressed TCRB transcripts were what got sequenced. The data were produced by immunoSEQ multiplex PCR, yet TCRdb's version contains in-frame clones alone and is incomplete. The table lists 150,000 to 170,000 clones, about 8.5% of them singletons. Sequenced material: central memory CD4+ T cells from blood. The receptor set was obtained from a man younger than 35 in good health.

The rearrangement links TRBV11-2 to TRBJ2-1; D possibly corresponds to TRBD2 (6 bases). There are 13 residues in the CDR3. Germline assignment: CDR1 SGHAT and CDR2 FQNNGV. The ends were cut back, 6 bases at V and 10 bases at J, with 16 bases in the middle. CDR3 amino acids: CASSQNSAGEQFF. The CDR3 region has the DNA TGTGCCAGCAGTCAGAATAGCGCGGGAGAGCAGTTCTTC.

This clone was observed once. The V and J genes are TRBV30 and TRBJ1-3; perhaps TRBD1 as D (5 bases). This CDR3 region has 17 residues. CDR1 is GTSNPN, CDR2 SVGIG, per germline (reference sequence). V lost 3 bases to trimming and J lost 3 bases, with 21 bases between them. CDR3 sequence reads: CAWSPGGWVGRGNTIYF. CDR3 sequence (DNA): TGTGCCTGGAGCCCTGGGGGGTGGGTTGGTCGTGGAAACACCATATATTTT.

The table lists this clone with a few counts. The chain combines TRBV21-1 with TRBJ2-3; the D segment call TRBD1 is taken from the table without a DNA check. TRBV21-1 is given as a pseudogene. This CDR3 is built from 16 residues. The CDR3, as DNA: TGTGCCAGCAGCAAAGCTTCGATAACCAGGGCAGATACGCAGTATTTT. The encoded protein is CASSKASITRADTQYF.

This clone was detected ten times or more. V usage is TRBV7-9 and J usage is TRBJ2-7; the D is unclear. Trimming cost V 5 bases and J 2 bases, with 10 bases left between them. This CDR3 has 13 amino acids. The germline V gene encodes CDR1 SEHNR and CDR2 FQNEAQ (reference sequence). CDR3 protein: CASSPDTTYEQYF. The CDR3 region has the DNA TGTGCCAGCAGCCCCGACACAACCTACGAGCAGTACTTC.

This chain links TRBV28 with TRBJ1-2, with D maybe TRBD1 (6 bases). V lost 5 bases and J 4 bases, leaving 11 bases between the germline ends. The CDR3 covers 13 residues. CDR1 and CDR2 from the germline V gene are MDHEN and SYDVKM. CDR3 loop: CASSAGVRYGYTF. The CDR3 DNA reads as TGTGCCAGCAGTGCAGGGGTACGCTATGGCTACACCTTC.

This clone showed up many times. The junction departs from the called germline gene at one end, perhaps through a read error. The CDR3 loop reads CASSLVQSGANVLTF. In DNA, the CDR3 is TGTGCCAGCAGCTTAGTACAGTCTGGAGCCAACGTCCTGACTTTC. This rearrangement joins TRBV13 to TRBJ2-6; no firm D call. The CDR3 is made up of 15 amino acids. Germline CDR1 PRHDT, CDR2 FYEKMQ (reference sequence).

This clone has more than one count but fewer than ten. The J gene is TRBJ2-3, the V gene TRBV7-3; D is undetermined. Trimming removed 2 bases from V and 1 base from J, with 10 bases in between. Germline-derived CDR1 and CDR2 are SGHTA and FQGTGA. The CDR3 contains 15 residues. The CDR3 reads CASSLEAAGTDTQYF. The CDR3 DNA follows: TGTGCCAGCAGCTTAGAGGCGGCGGGCACAGATACGCAGTATTTT.

A few counts support this clone. The rearrangement uses TRBV7-9 and TRBJ2-5, with 7 bases that match TRBD1. Germline CDR1 and CDR2: SEHNR and FQNEAQ (reference sequence). V was clipped by 5 bases and J by 1 base; unmatched bases: 4. This CDR3 spans 14 amino acids. The CDR3 coding sequence is TGTGCCAGCAGCCCAGGACAGGCCCAAGAGACCCAGTACTTC. Encoded protein: CASSPGQAQETQYF.

This clone was seen only a few times. V usage is TRBV6-5 and J usage is TRBJ1-5, with 7 nucleotides matching TRBD1. Germline V gene data show CDR1 as MNHEY and CDR2 as SVGAGI. V lost 4 bases and J lost 2; bases outside the gene matches: 8. This CDR3 has 16 amino acids. CDR3 region: CASSSKRDSRNQPQHF. In DNA, the CDR3 is TGTGCCAGCAGTTCCAAAAGGGACAGCCGCAATCAGCCCCAGCATTTT.

The chain recombines TRBV7-2 with TRBJ2-3, with 8 bases identical to TRBD2. This CDR3 comprises 16 residues. Germline CDR1 SGHTA, CDR2 FQGNSA. The junction had 12 bases not matched to a gene; V was cut back by 6 bases and J by 4 bases. The CDR3 coding sequence is TGTGCCAGCAGGCCCTCGGGGGGGGCACTGGCAGATACGCAGTATTTT. Protein product: CASRPSGGALADTQYF.

The rearrangement uses TRBV6-6 and TRBJ1-1, with D unclear. CDR1 MNHNY and CDR2 SVGAGI come from the germline V gene (reference sequence). Trimming removed 4 bases at V and 0 bases at J, with 3 bases between. This CDR3 spans 12 amino acids. CDR3 in DNA: TGTGCCAGCAGTTCGGTGAACACTGAAGCTTTCTTT. Translated: CASSSVNTEAFF.

The gene calls are TRBV27 and TRBJ1-4; the match to TRBD1 covers 7 bases. With 4 bases clipped from V and 8 bases from J, the junction kept 7 bases outside the gene matches. Germline V gene sequence: CDR1 MNHEY, CDR2 SMNVEV (reference sequence). This CDR3 spans 14 amino acids. The CDR3 loop is CASSYTGEEEKLFF. CDR3 nucleotides: TGTGCCAGCAGTTACACAGGGGAGGAGGAAAAACTGTTTTTT. Looking up the rest from reference TRBV27 and TRBJ1-4 gives the full variable domain: EAQVTQNPRYLITVTGKKLTVTCSQNMNHEYMSWYRQDPGLGLRQIYYSMNVEVTDKGDVPEGYKVSRKEKRNFPLILESPSPNQTSLYFCASSYTGEEEKLFFGSGTQLSVL.

This clone was counted a few times. This chain connects TRBV29-1 to TRBJ1-1; 7 bases are shared with TRBD1. This CDR3 is built from 20 residues. Germline CDR1 is SQVTM and CDR2 is ANQGSEA. V was clipped by 6 bases and J by 0 bases; unmatched bases: 25. CDR3 region: CSVHDRARNYSWGLNTEAFF. The CDR3 bases are TGCAGCGTCCACGACAGGGCTAGGAACTACTCGTGGGGACTGAACACTGAAGCTTTCTTT.

This clone was counted a few times. The chain couples TRBV7-2 to TRBJ1-4; 7 bases align to TRBD1. The CDR3 loop spans 17 amino acids. Trimming cost V 6 bases and J 6 bases; bases outside gene matches: 16. Germline CDR1 SGHTA, CDR2 FQGNSA. CDR3 nucleotide sequence: TGTGCCAGCAGACCGACAGGGCGAGGGAATTCAGATGAAAAACTGTTTTTT. Translated, it gives CASRPTGRGNSDEKLFF.

The table lists this clone with a few counts. The rearrangement uses TRBV29-1 and TRBJ2-7; D is possibly TRBD2 (6 bases). The V end was cut by 5 bases, the J end by 0 bases, with 14 bases between. In germline, CDR1 is SQVTM, CDR2 ANQGSEA. This CDR3 region has 14 residues. DNA for the CDR3: TGCAGCGTTAGTAAGGGGAGGCCCTCCTACGAGCAGTACTTC. This codes for CSVSKGRPSYEQYF.